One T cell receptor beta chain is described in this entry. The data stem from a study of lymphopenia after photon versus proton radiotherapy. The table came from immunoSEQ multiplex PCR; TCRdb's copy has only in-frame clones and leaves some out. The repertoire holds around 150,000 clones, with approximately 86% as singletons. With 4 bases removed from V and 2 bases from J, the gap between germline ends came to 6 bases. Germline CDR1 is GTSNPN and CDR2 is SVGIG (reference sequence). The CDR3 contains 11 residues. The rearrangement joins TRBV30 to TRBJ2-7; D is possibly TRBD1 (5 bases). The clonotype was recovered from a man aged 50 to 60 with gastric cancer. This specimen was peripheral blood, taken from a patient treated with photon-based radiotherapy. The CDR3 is CAWTGTYEQYF. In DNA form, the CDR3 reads TGTGCCTGGACAGGGACCTACGAGCAGTACTTC.